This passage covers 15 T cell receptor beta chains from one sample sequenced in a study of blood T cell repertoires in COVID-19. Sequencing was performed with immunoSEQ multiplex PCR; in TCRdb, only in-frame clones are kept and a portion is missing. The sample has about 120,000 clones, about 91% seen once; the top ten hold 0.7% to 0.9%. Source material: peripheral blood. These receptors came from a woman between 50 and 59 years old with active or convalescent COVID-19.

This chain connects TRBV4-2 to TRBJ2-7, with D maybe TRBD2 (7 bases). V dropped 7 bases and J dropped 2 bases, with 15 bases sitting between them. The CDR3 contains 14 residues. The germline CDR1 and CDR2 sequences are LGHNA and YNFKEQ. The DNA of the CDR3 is TGTGCCAGCACCCCAGGGAGGGACACCTACGAGCAGTACTTC. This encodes CASTPGRDTYEQYF.

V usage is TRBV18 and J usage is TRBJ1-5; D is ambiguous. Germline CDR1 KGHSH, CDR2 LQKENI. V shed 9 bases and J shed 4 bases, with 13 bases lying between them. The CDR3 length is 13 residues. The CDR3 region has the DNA TGTGCCAGTGCAGATTATGTGAATCAGCCCCAGCATTTT. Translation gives CASADYVNQPQHF.

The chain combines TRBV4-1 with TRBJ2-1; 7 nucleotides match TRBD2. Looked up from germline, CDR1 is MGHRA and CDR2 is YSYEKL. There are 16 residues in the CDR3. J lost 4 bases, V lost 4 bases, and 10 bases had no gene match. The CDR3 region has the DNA TGCGCCAGCAGCCCGCGTCCGACGCGGGAGTACAATGAGCAGTTCTTC. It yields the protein CASSPRPTREYNEQFF.

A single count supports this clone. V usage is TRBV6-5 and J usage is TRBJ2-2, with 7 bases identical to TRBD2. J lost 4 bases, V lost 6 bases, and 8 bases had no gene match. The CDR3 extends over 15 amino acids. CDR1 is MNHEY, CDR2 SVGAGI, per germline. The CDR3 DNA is TGTGCCAGCAGGCTGAGCGGGACCCGCACCGGGGAGCTGTTTTTT. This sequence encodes CASRLSGTRTGELFF.

The CDR3 sequence is CASSSGLDLYEQYF. In nucleotides, the CDR3 is TGTGCCAGCAGCTCGGGACTAGACCTCTACGAGCAGTACTTC. The chain couples TRBV5-4 to TRBJ2-7; 8 bases agree with TRBD2. Germline V gene sequence: CDR1 SGHNT, CDR2 YYREEE (reference sequence). The CDR3 is 14 amino acids. With 3 bases clipped from V and 3 bases from J, the junction kept 5 bases outside the gene matches.

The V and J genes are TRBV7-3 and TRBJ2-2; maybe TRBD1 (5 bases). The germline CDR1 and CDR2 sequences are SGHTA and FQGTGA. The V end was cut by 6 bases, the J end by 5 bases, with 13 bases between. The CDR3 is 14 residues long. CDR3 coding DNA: TGTGCCAGCAGATCCGGACAACCGACCGGGGAGCTGTTTTTT. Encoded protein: CASRSGQPTGELFF. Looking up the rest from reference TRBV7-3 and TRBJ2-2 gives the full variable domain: GAGVSQTPSNKVTEKGKYVELRCDPISGHTALYWYRQSLGQGPEFLIYFQGTGAADDSGLPNDRFFAVRPEGSVSTLKIQRTERGDSAVYLCASRSGQPTGELFFGEGSRLTVL.

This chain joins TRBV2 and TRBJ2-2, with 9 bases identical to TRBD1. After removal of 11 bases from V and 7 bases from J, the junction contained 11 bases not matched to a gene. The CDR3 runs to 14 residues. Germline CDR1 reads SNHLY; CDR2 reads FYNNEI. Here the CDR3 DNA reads TGTGCCTCCAAAAACAGGGGGCAGGGCGGGGAGCTGTTTTTT. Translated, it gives CASKNRGQGGELFF.

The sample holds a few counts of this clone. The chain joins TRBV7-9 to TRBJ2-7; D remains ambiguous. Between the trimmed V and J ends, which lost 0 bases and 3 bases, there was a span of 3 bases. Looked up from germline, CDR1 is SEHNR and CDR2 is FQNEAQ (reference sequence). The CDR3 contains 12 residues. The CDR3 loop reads CASSLALYEQYF. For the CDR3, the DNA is TGTGCCAGCAGCTTAGCCCTCTACGAGCAGTACTTC.

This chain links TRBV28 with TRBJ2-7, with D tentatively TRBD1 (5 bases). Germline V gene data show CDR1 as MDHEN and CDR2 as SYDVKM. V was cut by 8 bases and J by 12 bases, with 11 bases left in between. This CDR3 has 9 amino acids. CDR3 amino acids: CASGRDPYF. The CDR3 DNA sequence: TGTGCCAGCGGCAGGGATCCGTACTTC.

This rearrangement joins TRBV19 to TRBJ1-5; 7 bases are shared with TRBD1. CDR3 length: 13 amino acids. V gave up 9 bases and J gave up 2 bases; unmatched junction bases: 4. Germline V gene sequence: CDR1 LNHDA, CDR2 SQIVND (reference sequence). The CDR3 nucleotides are TGTGCCAGCGGAGGGACAGGCAATCAGCCCCAGCATTTT. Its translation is CASGGTGNQPQHF.

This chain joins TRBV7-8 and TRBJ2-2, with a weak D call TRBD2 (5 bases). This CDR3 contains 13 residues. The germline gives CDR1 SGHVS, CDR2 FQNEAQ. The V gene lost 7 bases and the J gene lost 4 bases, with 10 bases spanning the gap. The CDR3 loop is CASTTTPTGELFF. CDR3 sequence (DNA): TGTGCCAGCACGACTACTCCCACCGGGGAGCTGTTTTTT.

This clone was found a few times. CDR3 bases: TGTGCCAGCAGTGCTCTAGCGGGAGGGCCCAATGAGCAGTTCTTC. Translation: CASSALAGGPNEQFF. The chain employs TRBV2 and TRBJ2-1; 12 bases line up with TRBD2. Germline V gene data show CDR1 as SNHLY and CDR2 as FYNNEI. V trimming: 4 bases; J trimming: 6 bases; junction bases outside the gene matches: 4. The CDR3 is made up of 15 amino acids.

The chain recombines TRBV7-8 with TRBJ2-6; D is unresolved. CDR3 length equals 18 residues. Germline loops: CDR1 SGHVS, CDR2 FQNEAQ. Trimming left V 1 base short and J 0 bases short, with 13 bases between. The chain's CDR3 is CASSLVRFVFSGANVLTF. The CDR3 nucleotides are TGTGCCAGCAGCTTAGTGCGTTTTGTCTTCTCTGGGGCCAACGTCCTGACTTTC.

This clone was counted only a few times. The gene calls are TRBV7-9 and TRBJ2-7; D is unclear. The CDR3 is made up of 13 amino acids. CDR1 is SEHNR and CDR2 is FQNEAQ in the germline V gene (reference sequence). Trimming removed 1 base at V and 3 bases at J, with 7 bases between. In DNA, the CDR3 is TGTGCCAGCAGCTTAGTAACAGACTACGAGCAGTACTTC. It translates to CASSLVTDYEQYF.

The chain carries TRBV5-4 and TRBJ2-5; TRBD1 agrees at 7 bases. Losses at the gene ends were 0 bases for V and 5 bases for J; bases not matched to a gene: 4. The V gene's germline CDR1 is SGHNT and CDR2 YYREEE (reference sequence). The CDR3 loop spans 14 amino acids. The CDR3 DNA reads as TGTGCCAGCAGCTTGGTTGGGACAGAGGAGACCCAGTACTTC. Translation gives CASSLVGTEETQYF.